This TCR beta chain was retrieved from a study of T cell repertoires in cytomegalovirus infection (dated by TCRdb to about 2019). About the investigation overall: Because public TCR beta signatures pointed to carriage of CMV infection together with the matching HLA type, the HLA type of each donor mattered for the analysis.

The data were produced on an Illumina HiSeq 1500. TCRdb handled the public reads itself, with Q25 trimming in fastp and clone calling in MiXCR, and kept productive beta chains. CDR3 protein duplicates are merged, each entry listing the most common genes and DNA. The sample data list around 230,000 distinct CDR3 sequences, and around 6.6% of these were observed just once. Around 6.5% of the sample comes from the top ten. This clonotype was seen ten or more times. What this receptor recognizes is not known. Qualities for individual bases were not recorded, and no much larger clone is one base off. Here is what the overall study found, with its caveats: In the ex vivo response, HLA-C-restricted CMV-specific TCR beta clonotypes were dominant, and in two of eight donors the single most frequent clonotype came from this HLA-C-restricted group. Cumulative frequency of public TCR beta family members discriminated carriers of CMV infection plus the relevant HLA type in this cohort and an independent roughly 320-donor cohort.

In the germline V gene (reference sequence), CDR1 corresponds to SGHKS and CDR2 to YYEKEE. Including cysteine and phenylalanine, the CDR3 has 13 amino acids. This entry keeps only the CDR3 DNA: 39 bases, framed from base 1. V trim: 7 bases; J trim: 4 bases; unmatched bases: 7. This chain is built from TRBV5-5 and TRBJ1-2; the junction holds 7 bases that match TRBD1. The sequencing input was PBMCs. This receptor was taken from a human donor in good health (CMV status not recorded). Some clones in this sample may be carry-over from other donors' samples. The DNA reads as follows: TGTGCCAGCTTCCGGGACAGAGGCTATGGCTACACCTTC. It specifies CASFRDRGYGYTF.